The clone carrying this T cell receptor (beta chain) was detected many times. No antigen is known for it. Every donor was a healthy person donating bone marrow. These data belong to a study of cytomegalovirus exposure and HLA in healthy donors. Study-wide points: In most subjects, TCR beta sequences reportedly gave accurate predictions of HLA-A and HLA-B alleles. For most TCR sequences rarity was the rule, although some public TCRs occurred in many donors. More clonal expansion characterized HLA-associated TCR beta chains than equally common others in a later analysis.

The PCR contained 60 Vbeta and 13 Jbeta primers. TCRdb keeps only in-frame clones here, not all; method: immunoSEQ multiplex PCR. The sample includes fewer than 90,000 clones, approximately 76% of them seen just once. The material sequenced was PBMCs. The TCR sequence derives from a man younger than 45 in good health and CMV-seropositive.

CDR3 amino acids: CASIGQGNGYTF. In DNA form, the CDR3 reads TGTGCCAGCATCGGACAGGGGAATGGCTACACCTTC. The V call is TRBV2, the J call TRBJ1-2; TRBD1 aligns across 9 bases. V gave up 7 bases and J gave up 6 bases; unmatched junction bases: 3. From germline, CDR1 is SNHLY and CDR2 FYNNEI. CDR3 length: 12 amino acids.